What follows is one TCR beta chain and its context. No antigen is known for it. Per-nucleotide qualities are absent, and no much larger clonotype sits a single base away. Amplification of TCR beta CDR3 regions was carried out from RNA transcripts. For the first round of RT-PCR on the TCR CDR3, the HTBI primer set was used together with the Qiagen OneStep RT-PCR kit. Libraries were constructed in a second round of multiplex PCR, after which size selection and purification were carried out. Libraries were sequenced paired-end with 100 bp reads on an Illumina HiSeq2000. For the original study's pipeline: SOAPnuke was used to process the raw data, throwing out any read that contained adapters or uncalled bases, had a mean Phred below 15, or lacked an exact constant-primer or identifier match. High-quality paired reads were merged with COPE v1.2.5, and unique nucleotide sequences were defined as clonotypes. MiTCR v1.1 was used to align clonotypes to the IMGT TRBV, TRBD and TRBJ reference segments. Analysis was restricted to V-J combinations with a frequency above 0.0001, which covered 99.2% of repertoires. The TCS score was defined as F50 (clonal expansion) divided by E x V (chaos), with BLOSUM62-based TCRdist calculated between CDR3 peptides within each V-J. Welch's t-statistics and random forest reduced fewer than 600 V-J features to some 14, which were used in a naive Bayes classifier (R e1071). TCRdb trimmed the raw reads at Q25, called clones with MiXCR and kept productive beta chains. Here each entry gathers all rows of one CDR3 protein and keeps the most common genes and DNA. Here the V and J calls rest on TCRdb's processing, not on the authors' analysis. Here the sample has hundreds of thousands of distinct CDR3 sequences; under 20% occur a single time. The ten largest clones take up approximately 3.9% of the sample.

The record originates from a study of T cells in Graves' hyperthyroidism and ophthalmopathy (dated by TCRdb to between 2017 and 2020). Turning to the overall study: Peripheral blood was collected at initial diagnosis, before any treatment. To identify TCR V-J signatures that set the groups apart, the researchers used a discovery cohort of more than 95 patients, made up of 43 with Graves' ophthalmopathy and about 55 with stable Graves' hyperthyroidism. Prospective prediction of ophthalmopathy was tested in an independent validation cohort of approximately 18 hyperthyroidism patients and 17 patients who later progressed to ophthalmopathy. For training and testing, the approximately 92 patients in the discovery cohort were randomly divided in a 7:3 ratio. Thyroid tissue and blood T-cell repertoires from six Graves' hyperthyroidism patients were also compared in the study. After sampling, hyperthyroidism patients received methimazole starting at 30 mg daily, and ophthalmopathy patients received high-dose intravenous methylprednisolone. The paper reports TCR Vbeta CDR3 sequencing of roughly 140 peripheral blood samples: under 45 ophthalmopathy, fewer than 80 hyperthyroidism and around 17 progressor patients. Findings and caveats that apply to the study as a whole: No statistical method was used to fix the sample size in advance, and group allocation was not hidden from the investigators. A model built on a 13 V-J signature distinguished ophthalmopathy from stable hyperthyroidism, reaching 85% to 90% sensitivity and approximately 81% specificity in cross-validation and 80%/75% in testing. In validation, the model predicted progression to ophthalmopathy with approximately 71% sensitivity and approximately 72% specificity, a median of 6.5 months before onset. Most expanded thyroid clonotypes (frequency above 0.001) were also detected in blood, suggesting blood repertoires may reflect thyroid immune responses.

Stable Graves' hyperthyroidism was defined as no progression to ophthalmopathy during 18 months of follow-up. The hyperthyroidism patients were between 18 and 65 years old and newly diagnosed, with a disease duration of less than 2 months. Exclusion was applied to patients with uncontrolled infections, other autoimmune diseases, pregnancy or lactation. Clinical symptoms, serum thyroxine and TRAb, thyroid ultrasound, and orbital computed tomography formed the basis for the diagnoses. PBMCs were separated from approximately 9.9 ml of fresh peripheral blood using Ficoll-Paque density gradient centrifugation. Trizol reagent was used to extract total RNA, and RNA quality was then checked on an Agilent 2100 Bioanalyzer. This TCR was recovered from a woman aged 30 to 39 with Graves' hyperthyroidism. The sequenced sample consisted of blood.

In nucleotide form, the sequence is TGTGCCAGCACCCTAGGGGGGGAGCTGTTTTTT. The translation is CASTLGGELFF. The V gene is TRBV6-1 and the J gene is TRBJ2-2, with the D gene call left open. The V and J ends are trimmed by 7 bases and 8 bases, leaving 8 bases between them. From the cysteine through the phenylalanine, the CDR3 covers 11 amino acids. The retained sequence is limited to the CDR3, 33 bases, with the frame set at the first base. Based on the germline V gene, the CDR1 and CDR2 sequences are MNHNS and SASEGT.